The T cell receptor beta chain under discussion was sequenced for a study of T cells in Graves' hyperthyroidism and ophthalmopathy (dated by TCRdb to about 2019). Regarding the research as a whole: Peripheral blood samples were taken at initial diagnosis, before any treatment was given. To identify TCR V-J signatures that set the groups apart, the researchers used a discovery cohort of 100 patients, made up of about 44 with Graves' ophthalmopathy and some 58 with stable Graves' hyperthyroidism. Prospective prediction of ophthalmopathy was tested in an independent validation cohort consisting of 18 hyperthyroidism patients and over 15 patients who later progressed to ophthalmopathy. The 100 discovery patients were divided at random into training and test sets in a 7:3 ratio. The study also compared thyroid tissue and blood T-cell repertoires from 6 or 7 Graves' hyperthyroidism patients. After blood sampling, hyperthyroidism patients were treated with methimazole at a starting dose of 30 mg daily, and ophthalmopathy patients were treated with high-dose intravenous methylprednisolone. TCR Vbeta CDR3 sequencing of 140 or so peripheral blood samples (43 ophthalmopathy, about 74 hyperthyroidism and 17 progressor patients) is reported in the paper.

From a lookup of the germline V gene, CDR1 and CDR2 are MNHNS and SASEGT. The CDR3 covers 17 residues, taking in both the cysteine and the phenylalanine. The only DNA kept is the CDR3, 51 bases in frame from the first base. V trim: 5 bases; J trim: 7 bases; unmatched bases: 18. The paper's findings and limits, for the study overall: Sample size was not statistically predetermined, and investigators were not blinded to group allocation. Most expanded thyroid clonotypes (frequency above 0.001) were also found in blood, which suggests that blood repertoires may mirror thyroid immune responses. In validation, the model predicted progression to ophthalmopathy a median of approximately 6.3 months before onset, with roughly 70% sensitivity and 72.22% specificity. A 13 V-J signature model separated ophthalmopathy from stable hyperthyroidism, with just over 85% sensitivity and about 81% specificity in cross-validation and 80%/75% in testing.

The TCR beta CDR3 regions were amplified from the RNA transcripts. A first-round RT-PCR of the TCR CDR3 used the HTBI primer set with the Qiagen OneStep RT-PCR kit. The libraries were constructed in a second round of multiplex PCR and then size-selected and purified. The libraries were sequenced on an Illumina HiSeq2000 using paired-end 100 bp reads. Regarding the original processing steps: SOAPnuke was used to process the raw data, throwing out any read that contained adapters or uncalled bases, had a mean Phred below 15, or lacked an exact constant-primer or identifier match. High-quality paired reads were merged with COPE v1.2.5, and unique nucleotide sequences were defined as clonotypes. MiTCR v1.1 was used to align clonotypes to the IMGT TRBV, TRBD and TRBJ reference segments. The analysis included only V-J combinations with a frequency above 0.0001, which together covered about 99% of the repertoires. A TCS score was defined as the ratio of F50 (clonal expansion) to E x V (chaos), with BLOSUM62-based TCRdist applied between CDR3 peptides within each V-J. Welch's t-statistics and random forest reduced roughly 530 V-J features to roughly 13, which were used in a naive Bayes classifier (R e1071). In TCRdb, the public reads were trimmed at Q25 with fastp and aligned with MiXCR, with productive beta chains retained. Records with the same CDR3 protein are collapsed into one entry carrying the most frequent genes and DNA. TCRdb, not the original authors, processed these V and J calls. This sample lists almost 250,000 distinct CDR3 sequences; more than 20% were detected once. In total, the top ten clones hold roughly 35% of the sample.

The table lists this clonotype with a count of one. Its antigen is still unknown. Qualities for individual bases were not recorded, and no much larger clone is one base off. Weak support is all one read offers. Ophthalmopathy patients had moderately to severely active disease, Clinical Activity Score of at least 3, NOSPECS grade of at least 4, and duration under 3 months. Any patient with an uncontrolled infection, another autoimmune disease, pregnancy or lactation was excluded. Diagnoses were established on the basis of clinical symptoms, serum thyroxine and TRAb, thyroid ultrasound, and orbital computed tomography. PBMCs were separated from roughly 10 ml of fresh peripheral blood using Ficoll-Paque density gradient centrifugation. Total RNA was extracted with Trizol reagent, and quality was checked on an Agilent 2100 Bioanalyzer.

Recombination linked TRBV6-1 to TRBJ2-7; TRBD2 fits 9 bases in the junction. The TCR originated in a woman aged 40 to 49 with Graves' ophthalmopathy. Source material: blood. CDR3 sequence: CASSHGLARGPLREQYF. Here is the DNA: TGTGCCAGCAGTCATGGACTAGCGCGGGGACCTCTTAGGGAGCAGTACTTC.